The 24 T cell receptor beta chains below were found in one sample sequenced in a study of spatial heterogeneity in lung cancer. Indicated time point: sample taken at primary tumor resection. TCRdb re-derived calls from the 5' RACE reads in MiXCR, one entry per CDR3 protein. There are about 21,000 distinct CDR3 sequences in the sample; approximately 5.8% occur only once, and about 37% lies in the top ten. The sample was PBMCs, taken at surgery. The source of these receptors is a male donor with early-stage non-small cell lung cancer.

The genes are TRBV7-6 and TRBJ2-2; perhaps TRBD2 as D (6 bases). The CDR3 length is 14 residues. With 3 bases removed from V and 5 bases from J, the gap between germline ends came to 10 bases. Germline V gene data show CDR1 as SGHVS and CDR2 as FNYEAQ. CDR3 sequence: CASSFFGGTGELFF. The CDR3 DNA is TGTGCCAGCAGCTTCTTTGGGGGGACCGGGGAGCTGTTTTTT.

This clonotype was counted at least ten times. The rearrangement joins TRBV10-3 to TRBJ2-1; D gene unclear. The CDR3 is 16 amino acids. The V end lost 4 bases, the J end lost 0 bases, and 13 bases lay between the germline ends. Germline lookup yields CDR1 ENHRY and CDR2 SYGVKD. The CDR3 sequence: CAISVSPQTSYNEQFF. The CDR3 nucleotides are TGTGCCATCAGTGTCTCCCCCCAGACCTCCTACAATGAGCAGTTCTTC.

This clonotype was found many times. This chain joins TRBV6-2 or TRBV6-3 and TRBJ1-5; 8 bases map to TRBD1. Germline V gives CDR1 MNHEY, CDR2 SVGEGT. This CDR3 has 15 amino acids. Germline trimming cut 8 bases from V and 7 bases from J; bases unmatched to any gene: 13. The CDR3 protein is CASFTRGRYGQPQHF. The CDR3 coding sequence is TGTGCCAGCTTTACCAGGGGGCGGTACGGACAGCCCCAGCATTTT.

The sample holds many counts of this clonotype. V is TRBV5-1 and J is TRBJ2-5, with D maybe TRBD2 (6 bases). The CDR3 is 14 amino acids. Germline V lookup: CDR1 SGHRS, CDR2 YFSETQ. The V end was cut by 3 bases, the J end by 5 bases, with 14 bases between. The DNA for the CDR3 is TGCGCCAGCAGCTACGGGACTTTTGGGGAGACCCAGTACTTC. Its translation is CASSYGTFGETQYF.

This clonotype was seen repeatedly, ten times or more. The rearrangement uses TRBV5-6 and TRBJ2-6, with D possibly being TRBD1 or TRBD2 (5 bases each). V was cut by 3 bases and J by 3 bases, with 7 bases left in between. CDR3 length equals 14 residues. CDR1 SGHDT and CDR2 YYEEEE come from the germline V gene. The CDR3 DNA sequence: TGTGCCAGCAGCTGGGGGAGTGGGGCCAACGTCCTGACTTTC. Protein sequence: CASSWGSGANVLTF.

This clonotype was counted at least ten times. This sequence joins TRBV6-5 and TRBJ1-5; no clear D gene. The CDR3 has 13 amino acids. CDR1 and CDR2 (germline): MNHEY, SVGAGI. Trimming took off 5 bases at V and 5 bases at J, with 10 bases between the two ends. The CDR3 DNA sequence: TGTGCCAGCAGTGCCCATCTCGATCAGCCCCAGCATTTT. Its protein is CASSAHLDQPQHF.

In this sample, this clonotype turned up many times. The rearrangement links TRBV5-4 to TRBJ2-7, with 10 bases matching TRBD1. The CDR3 contains 16 residues. After removal of 0 bases from V and 5 bases from J, the junction contained 8 bases not matched to a gene. The V gene's germline CDR1 is SGHNT and CDR2 YYREEE (reference sequence). The CDR3 DNA sequence: TGTGCCAGCAGCTTGGGGATGGGACAGGGGTTCAACGAGCAGTACTTC. Its translation: CASSLGMGQGFNEQYF.

This clonotype has at least ten counts. The rearrangement links TRBV12-3 or TRBV12-4 to TRBJ1-1, with 9 bases fitting TRBD1. Unmatched junction bases numbered 9, after V lost 3 bases and J lost 7 bases. The length of the CDR3 is 15 residues. CDR3 bases: TGTGCCAGCAGTTTTACCGGACAGGGGAACCGTGAAGCTTTCTTT. It translates to CASSFTGQGNREAFF.

This clonotype was counted ten times or more. The rearrangement links TRBV7-9 to TRBJ1-2, with 7 bases that match TRBD1. Trimming took 3 bases from V and 0 from J; bases not matched to a gene: 4. CDR1 is SEHNR, CDR2 FQNEAQ, per germline (reference sequence). The CDR3 totals 15 residues. CDR3 region: CASSFGDSTNYGYTF. DNA for the CDR3: TGTGCCAGCAGCTTTGGGGACAGTACTAACTATGGCTACACCTTC.

This clonotype was counted only a few times. The chain couples TRBV11-1 to TRBJ2-7, with D perhaps TRBD1 (6 bases). The ends were cut back, 1 base at V and 2 bases at J, with 9 bases in the middle. Germline-derived CDR1 and CDR2 are SGHAT and FQDESV (reference sequence). The CDR3 length is 14 residues. In DNA, the CDR3 is TGTGCCAGCAGCTTAGGTCAGGGGACCTACGAGCAGTACTTC. It specifies CASSLGQGTYEQYF.

This clonotype was seen more than once but under ten times. V gene TRBV5-1 combines with J gene TRBJ2-1, with TRBD2 as a possible D gene (6 bases). Trimming took 0 bases from V and 2 from J, leaving 9 bases between them. CDR3 length equals 15 residues. Per germline, CDR1 SGHRS and CDR2 YFSETQ. The chain's CDR3 is CASSLVAGPYNEQFF. As DNA, the CDR3 is TGCGCCAGCAGCTTGGTGGCGGGGCCCTACAATGAGCAGTTCTTC. Full variable domain (missing parts from reference TRBV5-1 and TRBJ2-1): KAGVTQTPRYLIKTRGQQVTLSCSPISGHRSVSWYQQTPGQGLQFLFEYFSETQRNKGNFPGRFSGRQFSNSRSEMNVSTLELGDSALYLCASSLVAGPYNEQFFGPGTRLTVL.

This clonotype was detected a few times. The chain has TRBV6-4 and TRBJ1-5, with 7 nucleotides matching TRBD1. Trimming cost V 6 bases and J 0 bases; bases outside gene matches: 8. The CDR3 contains 16 residues. Germline CDR1 reads MRHNA; CDR2 reads SNTAGT. In nucleotides, the CDR3 is TGTGCCAGCAGGGGACAGATAGTCTATAGCAATCAGCCCCAGCATTTT. It encodes CASRGQIVYSNQPQHF.

In its sample, this clonotype was seen once. This chain links TRBV7-3 with TRBJ2-1; TRBD2 matches 15 bases. The germline gives CDR1 SGHTA, CDR2 FQGTGA. V was pared by 5 bases and J by 6 bases, with 8 bases of the junction left unmatched. This CDR3 region has 17 residues. The CDR3 loop reads CASSPTGLAGGSNEQFF. For the CDR3, the DNA is TGTGCCAGCAGCCCTACCGGACTAGCGGGGGGGAGCAATGAGCAGTTCTTC.

The sample holds many counts of this clonotype. V is TRBV19 and J is TRBJ2-5, with D uncertain. The ends were cut back, 1 base at V and 1 base at J, with 10 bases in the middle. Per germline, CDR1 LNHDA and CDR2 SQIVND (reference sequence). CDR3 length: 15 residues. The CDR3 nucleotides are TGTGCCAGTAGTATAGCCGGCATCTCCCAAGAGACCCAGTACTTC. The encoded protein is CASSIAGISQETQYF.

This clonotype has more than one count but fewer than ten. This may arise from a read error, as a much more abundant clone is one base away. The chain has TRBV28 and TRBJ2-7; D is possibly TRBD1 (6 bases). From germline, CDR1 is MDHEN and CDR2 SYDVKM. The CDR3 loop spans 12 amino acids. V lost 8 bases to trimming and J lost 6 bases, with 14 bases between them. The CDR3 nucleotides are TGTGCCAGCTCAACAGGGTTCTGCGAGCAGTACTTC. Encoded protein: CASSTGFCEQYF.

This clonotype showed up many times. V and J are TRBV5-1 and TRBJ2-1, with a possible D match to TRBD1 (6 bases). The CDR3 loop spans 14 amino acids. V was trimmed by 3 bases and J by 1 base, leaving 8 bases between them. Germline CDR1 is SGHRS and CDR2 is YFSETQ. The chain's CDR3 is CASSYGQSYNEQFF. The CDR3 nucleotides read TGCGCCAGCAGCTATGGACAGTCCTACAATGAGCAGTTCTTC. Drawing the rest from reference TRBV5-1 and TRBJ2-1, the complete variable domain is KAGVTQTPRYLIKTRGQQVTLSCSPISGHRSVSWYQQTPGQGLQFLFEYFSETQRNKGNFPGRFSGRQFSNSRSEMNVSTLELGDSALYLCASSYGQSYNEQFFGPGTRLTVL.

V usage is TRBV2 and J usage is TRBJ2-7, with D tentatively TRBD1 (6 bases). The CDR3 sequence is 15 residues long. Trimming took off 6 bases at V and 3 bases at J, with 18 bases between the two ends. Per germline, CDR1 SNHLY and CDR2 FYNNEI. The CDR3 loop reads CASSSEGVYRYEQYF. Here the CDR3 DNA reads TGTGCCAGCAGCAGTGAGGGGGTCTATCGCTACGAGCAGTACTTC. Full variable domain (remainder filled in from reference TRBV2 and TRBJ2-7): EPEVTQTPSHQVTQMGQEVILRCVPISNHLYFYWYRQILGQKVEFLVSFYNNEISEKSEIFDDQFSVERPDGSNFTLKIRSTKLEDSAMYFCASSSEGVYRYEQYFGPGTRLTVT.

This clonotype is labeled as medium-sized (0.01 to 0.1%). The chain is built from TRBV7-9 and TRBJ2-1; possibly TRBD1 for D (5 bases). Per the germline V gene, CDR1 is SEHNR and CDR2 is FQNEAQ (reference sequence). The CDR3 spans 14 residues. Trimming stripped 11 bases from V and 9 bases from J, with 23 bases between. This CDR3 reads CAADRTVSQGEQFF. The CDR3, as DNA: TGTGCCGCTGATAGAACGGTGTCCCAGGGTGAGCAGTTCTTC.

Ten or more counts support this clonotype. The gene calls are TRBV12-3 or TRBV12-4 and TRBJ2-7; 10 nucleotides line up with TRBD2. The V segment lost 6 bases and the J segment 7 bases; nucleotides outside the gene matches: 9. This CDR3 region has 14 residues. The CDR3 spells CASRLSGGAREQYF. The CDR3 DNA reads TGTGCCAGCAGGCTCAGCGGGGGGGCGCGGGAGCAGTACTTC.

This clonotype was observed at least ten times. This sequence joins TRBV5-8 and TRBJ2-1, with D possibly matching TRBD1 (6 bases). Deletions cut 4 bases from V and 8 bases from J, with 13 bases between. The CDR3 consists of 13 residues. Per the germline V gene, CDR1 is SGHTS and CDR2 is YDEGEE. CDR3 sequence (DNA): TGTGCCAGCAGCCACGGACAGACGGATGAGCAGTTCTTC. It translates to CASSHGQTDEQFF.

This clonotype has at least ten counts. The chain employs TRBV6-5 and TRBJ2-7; TRBD1 aligns across 9 bases. CDR1 and CDR2 (germline): MNHEY, SVGAGI. The J segment lost 7 bases and the V segment lost 5 bases, leaving 15 bases of the junction unmatched. CDR3 length: 16 amino acids. This CDR3 is CASSRSEHRGQGEQYF. The CDR3 DNA is TGTGCCAGCAGTCGAAGTGAGCACAGGGGGCAGGGAGAGCAGTACTTC.

This clonotype has ten or more counts. This rearrangement joins TRBV2 to TRBJ1-5; D is undetermined. Trimming took 6 bases from V and 0 from J, leaving 12 bases between them. The CDR3 covers 15 residues. From germline, CDR1 is SNHLY and CDR2 FYNNEI. The CDR3 sequence is CASSDSMYSNQPQHF. DNA of the CDR3: TGTGCCAGCAGCGATTCCATGTATAGCAATCAGCCCCAGCATTTT.

This clonotype was observed at least ten times. V usage is TRBV19 and J usage is TRBJ1-5; maybe TRBD1 (6 bases). The CDR3 runs to 14 residues. V lost 4 bases, J lost 4 bases, and 11 bases lay in between. The germline CDR1 and CDR2 sequences are LNHDA and SQIVND (reference sequence). The CDR3 DNA reads as TGTGCCAGTAGTACCACAGGGAGGAATCAGCCCCAGCATTTT. Encoded protein: CASSTTGRNQPQHF.

This clonotype was detected many times. V gene TRBV11-2 combines with J gene TRBJ1-2; 8 bases fit TRBD1. This CDR3 has 14 amino acids. CDR1 and CDR2 (germline): SGHAT, FQNNGV. The V gene end was trimmed by 5 bases and the J gene end by 3 bases; junction bases not matched to a gene: 5. In nucleotides, the CDR3 is TGTGCCAGCAGCCGGTCGACAGGGGACTATGGCTACACCTTC. This translates into CASSRSTGDYGYTF.